The 29 T cell receptor beta chains given below trace back to one sample, sequenced in a study of blood T cell repertoires in COVID-19. The protocol was immunoSEQ multiplex PCR, while the TCRdb copy is restricted to in-frame clones and leaves out a portion. Of 130,000 or so clones detected, 84% appear once; the ten largest clones hold about 4%. Sequenced: PBMCs or T cells enriched from blood (not recorded which). The receptors derive from a woman aged 30 to 39 who had recovered from COVID-19.

This clone was detected only a few times. The chain recombines TRBV7-9 with TRBJ1-5, with D maybe TRBD1 (5 bases). The CDR3 spans 14 residues. The germline gives CDR1 SEHNR, CDR2 FQNEAQ (reference sequence). Deletions cut 3 bases from V and 5 bases from J, with 11 bases between. CDR3 bases: TGTGCCAGCAGCTTGGCAGGGCCGGATCAGCCCCAGCATTTT. It specifies CASSLAGPDQPQHF. Complete variable domain (other parts from reference TRBV7-9 and TRBJ1-5): DTGVSQNPRHKITKRGQNVTFRCDPISEHNRLYWYRQTLGQGPEFLTYFQNEAQLEKSRLLSDRFSAERPKGSFSTLEIQRTEQGDSAMYLCASSLAGPDQPQHFGDGTRLSIL.

The chain has TRBV7-2 and TRBJ2-4; D unclear. The CDR3 loop spans 15 amino acids. The V gene lost 5 bases and the J gene lost 7 bases, with 18 bases spanning the gap. From germline, CDR1 is SGHTA and CDR2 FQGNSA. The CDR3 is CASSQSNRPANIQYF. The CDR3 bases are TGTGCCAGCAGCCAATCAAACAGACCAGCCAACATTCAGTACTTC.

The chain recombines TRBV28 with TRBJ2-2, with 9 nucleotides matching TRBD2. CDR1 and CDR2 from the germline V gene are MDHEN and SYDVKM. This CDR3 comprises 18 residues. The V gene end was trimmed by 7 bases and the J gene end by 3 bases; junction bases not matched to a gene: 15. The CDR3 DNA follows: TGTGCCAGCATTCCCCGAACCAGGGCGGGAGGGTACACCGGGGAGCTGTTTTTT. It yields the protein CASIPRTRAGGYTGELFF.

The chain is built from TRBV28 and TRBJ2-2; 7 nucleotides agree with TRBD1. Trimming took 6 bases from V and 0 from J; bases not matched to a gene: 10. Germline CDR1 MDHEN, CDR2 SYDVKM. The CDR3 is 17 residues long. CDR3 residues: CASRGQPQRSNTGELFF. DNA of the CDR3: TGTGCCAGCAGGGGACAGCCACAAAGATCGAACACCGGGGAGCTGTTTTTT.

V and J are TRBV7-8 and TRBJ2-7, with TRBD1 matching over 10 bases. Germline V gives CDR1 SGHVS, CDR2 FQNEAQ. Unmatched junction bases numbered 5, after V lost 4 bases and J lost 2 bases. The CDR3 runs 15 residues. CDR3: CASSYGTGAAYEQYF. DNA for the CDR3: TGTGCCAGCAGCTATGGGACAGGGGCCGCCTACGAGCAGTACTTC.

V usage is TRBV2 and J usage is TRBJ1-5, with 11 bases that match TRBD1. The CDR3 is 14 amino acids. Losses at the gene ends were 4 bases for V and 6 bases for J; bases not matched to a gene: 2. The germline V gene encodes CDR1 SNHLY and CDR2 FYNNEI. CDR3 amino acids: CASSGGQGGQPQHF. DNA for the CDR3: TGTGCCAGCAGTGGGGGACAGGGGGGTCAGCCCCAGCATTTT.

This clone was seen only a few times. The rearrangement uses TRBV14 and TRBJ2-5, with D possibly TRBD2 on 5 matching bases. In germline, CDR1 is SGHDN, CDR2 FVKESK. The CDR3 extends over 12 amino acids. V dropped 5 bases and J dropped 3 bases, with 7 bases sitting between them. CDR3 DNA: TGTGCCAGCAGCAAGGAGGAAGAGACCCAGTACTTC. Translation: CASSKEEETQYF.

This clone was found a few times. The chain employs TRBV6-5 and TRBJ1-1, with a possible D match to TRBD1 (6 bases). The CDR3 has 12 amino acids. The V gene's germline CDR1 is MNHEY and CDR2 SVGAGI. Trimming stripped 8 bases from V and 0 bases from J, with 7 bases between. CDR3 region: CASGQLNTEAFF. The CDR3 bases are TGTGCCAGCGGACAGCTGAACACTGAAGCTTTCTTT.

This clone was detected ten times or more. The V and J genes are TRBV7-2 and TRBJ1-5; D is ambiguous. The CDR3 loop spans 14 amino acids. V lost 1 base, J lost 4 bases, and 8 bases lay in between. The germline gives CDR1 SGHTA, CDR2 FQGNSA. CDR3 region: CASSLVSRNQPQHF. The CDR3 DNA reads as TGTGCCAGCAGCTTAGTCTCGCGAAATCAGCCCCAGCATTTT. The complete variable domain, with remaining parts taken from reference TRBV7-2 and TRBJ1-5, reads GAGVSQSPSNKVTEKGKDVELRCDPISGHTALYWYRQSLGQGLEFLIYFQGNSAPDKSGLPSDRFSAERTGGSVSTLTIQRTQQEDSAVYLCASSLVSRNQPQHFGDGTRLSIL.

In nucleotides, the CDR3 is TGTGCCAGTACCGCGATTGGGCAGAGGGGCAATCAGCCCCAGCATTTT. Translating gives CASTAIGQRGNQPQHF. The chain is built from TRBV19 and TRBJ1-5; D not certain. The CDR3 is 16 amino acids. CDR1 and CDR2 (germline): LNHDA, SQIVND (reference sequence). V gave up 7 bases and J gave up 2 bases, with 18 bases separating them.

The rearrangement links TRBV2 to TRBJ1-4; a possible D gene is TRBD1 (6 bases). Trimming took off 6 bases at V and 5 bases at J, with 10 bases between the two ends. Germline V gene sequence: CDR1 SNHLY, CDR2 FYNNEI. CDR3 length equals 13 residues. The CDR3 coding sequence is TGTGCCAGCAGAGGGGGGGGGAATGAAAAACTGTTTTTT. This codes for CASRGGGNEKLFF.

V and J are TRBV7-8 and TRBJ1-3, with a possible D match to TRBD1 (5 bases). Germline CDR1 and CDR2: SGHVS and FQNEAQ. The CDR3 length is 16 residues. Between the trimmed V and J ends, which lost 4 bases and 0 bases, there was a span of 13 bases. For the CDR3, the DNA is TGTGCCAGCAGCTCGACAGCCTTGAGCTCTGGAAACACCATATATTTT. The encoded protein is CASSSTALSSGNTIYF.

The CDR3 coding sequence is TGTGCCAGCAGTTCTACGGACAGGAGGAACACCGGGGAGCTGTTTTTT. Protein: CASSSTDRRNTGELFF. This chain uses TRBV5-6 with TRBJ2-2, with TRBD1 identical over 7 bases. Germline CDR1 reads SGHDT; CDR2 reads YYEEEE. V was clipped by 5 bases and J by 1 base; unmatched bases: 8. The length of the CDR3 is 16 residues.

The genes are TRBV7-8 and TRBJ2-2, with D hard to call. Germline CDR1 reads SGHVS; CDR2 reads FQNEAQ. Between the trimmed V and J ends, which lost 2 bases and 2 bases, there was a span of 9 bases. The CDR3 is made up of 15 amino acids. DNA for the CDR3: TGTGCCAGCAGCTTACTCGGGTCCAACACCGGGGAGCTGTTTTTT. Its protein product is CASSLLGSNTGELFF.

The V call is TRBV6-5, the J call TRBJ2-5, with 13 bases matching TRBD2. This CDR3 spans 15 amino acids. V lost 4 bases, J lost 7 bases, and 6 bases stayed unmatched. CDR1 MNHEY and CDR2 SVGAGI come from the germline V gene. The chain's CDR3 is CASSSGTSGKGTQYF. For the CDR3, the DNA is TGTGCCAGCAGTTCCGGGACTAGCGGGAAAGGGACCCAGTACTTC.

The CDR3 DNA reads as TGTGCCAGTAGTATTCCTTACTATGGCTACACCTTC. Translated: CASSIPYYGYTF. The rearrangement joins TRBV19 to TRBJ1-2; no clear D gene. CDR1 is LNHDA and CDR2 is SQIVND in the germline V gene (reference sequence). This CDR3 contains 12 residues. Trimming removed 3 bases at V and 3 bases at J, with 5 bases between. Full variable domain (rest looked up from reference TRBV19 and TRBJ1-2): DGGITQSPKYLFRKEGQNVTLSCEQNLNHDAMYWYRQDPGQGLRLIYYSQIVNDFQKGDIAEGYSVSREKKESFPLTVTSAQKNPTAFYLCASSIPYYGYTFGSGTRLTVV.

This clone has ten or more counts. This sequence joins TRBV5-5 and TRBJ2-1; 12 nucleotides line up with TRBD2. Germline CDR1 and CDR2: SGHKS and YYEKEE (reference sequence). Trimming removed 4 bases from V and 1 base from J; junction bases left unmatched: 12. CDR3 length equals 19 residues. In DNA form, the CDR3 reads TGTGCCAGCAGCCTCCTTCTAGCGGGAGGGCCTCAGTCCTACAATGAGCAGTTCTTC. Translated: CASSLLLAGGPQSYNEQFF. The entire variable domain, with the rest obtained from reference TRBV5-5 and TRBJ2-1, is as follows: DAGVTQSPTHLIKTRGQQVTLRCSPISGHKSVSWYQQVLGQGPQFIFQYYEKEERGRGNFPDRFSARQFPNYSSELNVNALLLGDSALYLCASSLLLAGGPQSYNEQFFGPGTRLTVL.

The chain has TRBV5-5 and TRBJ1-1; D gene ambiguous. The CDR3 runs 14 residues. Germline CDR1 SGHKS, CDR2 YYEKEE (reference sequence). Trimming stripped 5 bases from V and 0 bases from J, with 11 bases between. The CDR3 nucleotides read TGTGCCAGCAGACCCCTCACAGTGAACACTGAAGCTTTCTTT. It translates to CASRPLTVNTEAFF.

V is TRBV6-1 and J is TRBJ2-5; TRBD1 matches at 9 bases. V trimming: 5 bases; J trimming: 4 bases; junction bases outside the gene matches: 5. The germline V gene has CDR1 MNHNS and CDR2 SASEGT. The CDR3 is 14 residues long. CDR3 amino acids: CASSNTGGAETQYF. CDR3 nucleotide sequence: TGTGCCAGCAGTAATACAGGGGGCGCAGAGACCCAGTACTTC.

The rearrangement uses TRBV11-2 and TRBJ2-2, with D unresolved. Between the trimmed V and J ends, which lost 4 bases and 3 bases, there was a span of 6 bases. There are 13 residues in the CDR3. In germline, CDR1 is SGHAT, CDR2 FQNNGV. The CDR3 DNA reads TGTGCCAGCAGCTCTTCTCACACCGGGGAGCTGTTTTTT. Residues: CASSSSHTGELFF.

This rearrangement joins TRBV28 to TRBJ1-1, with TRBD1 matching 10 bases. Germline CDR1 reads MDHEN; CDR2 reads SYDVKM. Germline trimming cut 4 bases from V and 5 bases from J; bases unmatched to any gene: 13. There are 17 residues in the CDR3. CDR3 loop: CASSSLGQGYRGTEAFF. CDR3 sequence (DNA): TGTGCCAGCAGTTCTCTGGGACAGGGGTATCGTGGAACTGAAGCTTTCTTT.

This clone occurred once. V usage is TRBV7-8 and J usage is TRBJ2-7, with 8 bases lining up with TRBD2. V dropped 6 bases and J dropped 3; count of bases not matched to a gene: 4. Germline-derived CDR1 and CDR2 are SGHVS and FQNEAQ. The CDR3 has 13 amino acids. The DNA of the CDR3 is TGTGCCAGCAGGGTCCGGGGGGGCTACGAGCAGTACTTC. Amino acid sequence: CASRVRGGYEQYF.

The chain has TRBV2 and TRBJ1-5, with 9 bases identical to TRBD1. CDR3 length: 16 amino acids. The trim removed 3 bases at V and 5 bases at J, leaving 8 bases unmatched. CDR1 and CDR2 (germline): SNHLY, FYNNEI. The DNA for the CDR3 is TGTGCCAGCAGTGAGCAGGGACAGGGAGGCGATCAGCCCCAGCATTTT. Protein sequence: CASSEQGQGGDQPQHF.

The V call is TRBV7-3, the J call TRBJ2-1, with 10 bases aligning to TRBD2. Per the germline V gene, CDR1 is SGHTA and CDR2 is FQGTGA. CDR3 size: 15 residues. Germline trimming cut 3 bases from V and 9 bases from J; bases unmatched to any gene: 8. As DNA, the CDR3 is TGTGCCAGCAGCTTCGGGCTAGCGGGAGCGGGTGAGCAGTTCTTC. It translates to CASSFGLAGAGEQFF.

The chain recombines TRBV2 with TRBJ2-7, with TRBD1 as a possible D gene (6 bases). Germline CDR1 reads SNHLY; CDR2 reads FYNNEI. The CDR3 totals 13 residues. Trimming left V 2 bases short and J 3 bases short, with 8 bases between. CDR3 protein: CASSERGSYEQYF. The CDR3 region has the DNA TGTGCCAGCAGTGAAAGGGGGAGCTACGAGCAGTACTTC. Based on the CDR3 plus reference TRBV2 and TRBJ2-7, the full variable domain is EPEVTQTPSHQVTQMGQEVILRCVPISNHLYFYWYRQILGQKVEFLVSFYNNEISEKSEIFDDQFSVERPDGSNFTLKIRSTKLEDSAMYFCASSERGSYEQYFGPGTRLTVT.

The gene calls are TRBV5-1 and TRBJ1-2; D unresolved. V was shortened by 4 bases and J by 9 bases, with 16 bases between the two germline ends. This CDR3 has 13 residues. Germline V lookup: CDR1 SGHRS, CDR2 YFSETQ. In nucleotides, the CDR3 is TGCGCCAGCAGCCCTATCCCACCCCAAAGCTACACCTTC. Protein sequence: CASSPIPPQSYTF.

V usage is TRBV19 and J usage is TRBJ2-1, with no clear D. This CDR3 is 15 amino acids long. The germline V gene encodes CDR1 LNHDA and CDR2 SQIVND (reference sequence). Trimming shortened V by 5 bases and J by 3 bases, and 14 bases separated the two germline ends. CDR3 region: CASSGRDKVYNEQFF. The CDR3 DNA reads TGTGCCAGTAGTGGGCGAGACAAGGTCTACAATGAGCAGTTCTTC.

The V call is TRBV18, the J call TRBJ1-6; a possible D gene is TRBD1 (6 bases). Per germline, CDR1 KGHSH and CDR2 LQKENI. V dropped 1 base and J dropped 9 bases, with 7 bases sitting between them. The CDR3 spans 13 residues. Written as DNA, the CDR3 is TGTGCCAGCTCACCACGGGACACTTCACCCCTCCACTTT. This encodes CASSPRDTSPLHF.

This clone came up once. CDR3 sequence reads: CASSGTGGARNEQYF. CDR3 DNA sequence: TGTGCCAGTAGCGGGACGGGGGGGGCGCGGAACGAGCAGTACTTC. The rearrangement links TRBV19 to TRBJ2-7; TRBD2 matches at 8 bases. The CDR3 is 15 amino acids. Per germline, CDR1 LNHDA and CDR2 SQIVND (reference sequence). Trimming took 6 bases from V and 5 from J; bases not matched to a gene: 12.